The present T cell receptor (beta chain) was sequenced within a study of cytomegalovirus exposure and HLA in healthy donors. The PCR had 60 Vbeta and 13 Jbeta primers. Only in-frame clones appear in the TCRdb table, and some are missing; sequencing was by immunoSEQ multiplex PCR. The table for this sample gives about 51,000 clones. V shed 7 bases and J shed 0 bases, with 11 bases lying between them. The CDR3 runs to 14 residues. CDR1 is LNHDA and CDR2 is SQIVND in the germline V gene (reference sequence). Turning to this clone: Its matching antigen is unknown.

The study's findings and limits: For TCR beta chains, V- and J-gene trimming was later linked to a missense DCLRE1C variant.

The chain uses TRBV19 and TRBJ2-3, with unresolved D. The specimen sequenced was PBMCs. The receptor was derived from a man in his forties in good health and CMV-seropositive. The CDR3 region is CASTLGPSTDTQYF. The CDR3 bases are TGTGCCAGTACCCTGGGCCCGAGCACAGATACGCAGTATTTT.